These 29 T cell receptor beta chains were sequenced from one sample in a study of blood T cell repertoires in COVID-19. The protocol was immunoSEQ multiplex PCR, while the TCRdb copy is restricted to in-frame clones and leaves out a portion. The sample yields roughly 280,000 clones, roughly 90% seen once. The sequenced sample consisted of PBMCs or T cells enriched from blood (not recorded which). The receptors were sampled from a woman between 50 and 59 years old who had recovered from COVID-19.

To note about this clone: The conserved phenylalanine or tryptophan is not found at the CDR3 terminus, so this likely reflects a read error. The DNA is left out, because the CDR3 cannot be placed on it with certainty; the CDR3 is given as TCRdb lists it. This chain connects TRBV6-1 to TRBJ1-1; the table's D call of TRBD1 was not tested on the DNA. Germline V gives CDR1 MNHNS, CDR2 SASEGT. The CDR3 spans 12 residues, counting both ends. The CDR3: CASSETGGDFSV.

The gene calls are TRBV18 and TRBJ1-4; the match to TRBD1 covers 7 bases. V gave up 5 bases and J gave up 0 bases; unmatched junction bases: 3. CDR1 is KGHSH and CDR2 is LQKENI in the germline V gene. The CDR3 is 15 amino acids. DNA of the CDR3: TGTGCCAGCTCAGCCGGGACAGCAACTAATGAAAAACTGTTTTTT. It codes for CASSAGTATNEKLFF.

The chain links TRBV18 to TRBJ2-5, with D possibly TRBD1 on 5 matching bases. CDR3 size: 15 residues. V was clipped by 2 bases and J by 2 bases, with 12 bases between them. The germline gives CDR1 KGHSH, CDR2 LQKENI. The CDR3 coding sequence is TGTGCCAGCTCACCAGACAGAGTCCAACAAGAGACCCAGTACTTC. Its protein product is CASSPDRVQQETQYF.

The CDR3 loop is CASSPLLGQGPNDEAFF. The CDR3 DNA reads as TGTGCCAGCAGCCCCCTACTGGGACAGGGCCCGAATGATGAAGCTTTCTTT. The chain uses TRBV3-1 (or the pseudogene TRBV3-2) and TRBJ1-1; TRBD1 agrees at 9 bases. Per germline, CDR1 LGHDT and CDR2 YNNKEL (reference sequence). The CDR3 contains 17 residues. Germline trimming cut 4 bases from V and 7 bases from J; bases unmatched to any gene: 16.

The gene calls are TRBV6-5 and TRBJ2-1; the match to TRBD1 covers 9 bases. The CDR3 is made up of 14 amino acids. The V gene's germline CDR1 is MNHEY and CDR2 SVGAGI. The V gene end was trimmed by 5 bases and the J gene end by 9 bases; junction bases not matched to a gene: 8. The CDR3 DNA is TGTGCCAGCAGTAGGACAGGGGAAAATGGTGAGCAGTTCTTC. It encodes CASSRTGENGEQFF.

This clone has more than one count but fewer than ten. This chain uses TRBV11-2 with TRBJ1-2; D is uncertain. The germline V and J ends were trimmed by 4 bases and 5 bases, with 8 bases remaining between them. The CDR3 spans 12 residues. CDR1 SGHAT and CDR2 FQNNGV come from the germline V gene. CDR3 nucleotides: TGTGCCAGCAGCTCCGAGATATATGGCTACACCTTC. Amino acid sequence: CASSSEIYGYTF.

The CDR3 nucleotides read TGTGCCAGCAGTTACCTACTGCGGGAGGGTTGGACCGGGGAGCTGTTTTTT. This gives the protein CASSYLLREGWTGELFF. The chain uses TRBV6-2 or TRBV6-3 and TRBJ2-2, with 9 bases fitting TRBD2. The CDR3 totals 17 residues. The V gene's germline CDR1 is MNHEY and CDR2 SVGEGT. Losses at the gene ends were 2 bases for V and 5 bases for J; bases not matched to a gene: 9.

This chain joins TRBV29-1 and TRBJ2-7; 7 bases are shared with TRBD1. Germline CDR1 and CDR2: SQVTM and ANQGSEA. The CDR3 is 15 residues long. V lost 1 base to trimming and J lost 2 bases; unmatched junction nucleotides: 8. CDR3: CSVEGHRDRAYEQYF. The DNA of the CDR3 is TGCAGCGTTGAAGGCCACCGGGACAGAGCCTACGAGCAGTACTTC.

Details on this clone: One end of the junction is discordant with germline, which a read error may explain. This sequence joins TRBV30 and TRBJ1-4; unclear D gene. Germline lookup yields CDR1 GTSNPN and CDR2 SVGIG (reference sequence). The CDR3 is made up of 11 amino acids. The CDR3 reads CAWRQNGKLFF. The DNA for the CDR3 is TGTGCCTGGAGACAGAATGGAAAACTGTTTTTT.

This chain connects TRBV20-1 to TRBJ1-1; D is possibly TRBD1 (5 bases). V dropped 3 bases and J dropped 10 bases, with 24 bases sitting between them. This CDR3 spans 15 amino acids. Germline-derived CDR1 and CDR2 are DFQATT and SNEGSKA (reference sequence). The CDR3 reads CSASGSGAATLRAFF. In nucleotides, the CDR3 is TGCAGTGCTAGTGGGTCTGGGGCAGCCACCTTGAGAGCTTTCTTT.

This chain joins TRBV7-2 and TRBJ2-7; 11 nucleotides match TRBD2. The germline V gene encodes CDR1 SGHTA and CDR2 FQGNSA. The CDR3 sequence is 15 residues long. Germline trimming cut 5 bases from V and 4 bases from J; bases unmatched to any gene: 7. CDR3 loop: CASSRGTSGRYEQYF. DNA for the CDR3: TGTGCCAGCAGCCGGGGGACTAGCGGAAGATACGAGCAGTACTTC.

The J gene is TRBJ2-3, the V gene TRBV29-1; 11 nucleotides line up with TRBD2. Per the germline V gene, CDR1 is SQVTM and CDR2 is ANQGSEA. Trimming at V came to 4 bases and at J to 2 bases, leaving 5 bases not matched to a gene. CDR3 length equals 15 residues. In DNA, the CDR3 is TGCAGCGTTGTAGGACTAGCGGGTTTCACAGATACGCAGTATTTT. As protein: CSVVGLAGFTDTQYF.

The chain employs TRBV19 and TRBJ1-1; no clear D gene. The CDR3 contains 11 residues. Per germline, CDR1 LNHDA and CDR2 SQIVND (reference sequence). The V end lost 7 bases, the J end lost 5 bases, and 8 bases lay between the germline ends. This CDR3 reads CASMSQTEAFF. DNA for the CDR3: TGTGCCAGTATGTCACAAACTGAAGCTTTCTTT.

This rearrangement joins TRBV4-2 to TRBJ2-1; D remains ambiguous. The CDR3 sequence is 14 residues long. V gave up 0 bases and J gave up 7 bases, with 10 bases separating them. Germline V CDR1 and CDR2: LGHNA, YNFKEQ. DNA for the CDR3: TGTGCCAGCAGCCAAGATAGCAGCCTAAATGAGCAGTTCTTC. Translation gives CASSQDSSLNEQFF.

The V and J genes are TRBV30 and TRBJ1-1, with D possibly matching TRBD1 (5 bases). The CDR3 has 12 residues. With 3 bases removed from V and 3 bases from J, the gap between germline ends came to 8 bases. CDR1 is GTSNPN and CDR2 is SVGIG in the germline V gene (reference sequence). The CDR3 DNA reads as TGTGCCTGGAGGACAGTAGACACTGAAGCTTTCTTT. Its translation: CAWRTVDTEAFF.

The genes are TRBV19 and TRBJ1-2; TRBD1 is a possible D gene (5 bases). The CDR3 runs 13 residues. Germline values: CDR1 LNHDA, CDR2 SQIVND (reference sequence). With 3 bases removed from V and 7 bases from J, the gap between germline ends came to 12 bases. The CDR3 sequence: CASSMLQGSGYTF. The CDR3 DNA follows: TGTGCCAGTAGTATGTTGCAGGGCTCTGGCTACACCTTC.

The chain uses TRBV28 and TRBJ2-1; maybe TRBD1 (6 bases). Per the germline V gene, CDR1 is MDHEN and CDR2 is SYDVKM. V lost 7 bases to trimming and J lost 0 bases, with 16 bases between them. The CDR3 has 16 amino acids. Written as DNA, the CDR3 is TGTGCCAGCACCCCAGGGGACGCGAGCTCCTACAATGAGCAGTTCTTC. As protein: CASTPGDASSYNEQFF.

V usage is TRBV29-1 and J usage is TRBJ1-1, with a tentative D call TRBD1 (5 bases). The germline gives CDR1 SQVTM, CDR2 ANQGSEA. V lost 4 bases to trimming and J lost 10 bases, with 16 bases between them. CDR3 length: 12 residues. In DNA, the CDR3 is TGCAGCGTTGTCATCGCAGGGTGGGTAGCTTTCTTT. It encodes CSVVIAGWVAFF.

The chain is built from TRBV5-1 and TRBJ2-5; 8 bases map to TRBD1. The CDR3 has 15 amino acids. CDR1 and CDR2 (germline): SGHRS, YFSETQ. J gave up 2 bases and V 3 bases, and 6 bases lay outside the gene matches. The CDR3 nucleotides read TGCGCCAGCAGCTCGGGACAGGCCCATCAAGAGACCCAGTACTTC. It codes for CASSSGQAHQETQYF.

The V call is TRBV28, the J call TRBJ1-5; D is possibly TRBD1 (6 bases). Germline V gene data show CDR1 as MDHEN and CDR2 as SYDVKM. The CDR3 totals 14 residues. V was shortened by 3 bases and J by 4 bases, with 10 bases between the two germline ends. The CDR3: CASSFGRGNQPQHF. As DNA, the CDR3 is TGTGCCAGCAGTTTCGGCAGGGGAAATCAGCCCCAGCATTTT.

This clone was observed once. V is TRBV7-3 and J is TRBJ2-2; 8 bases map to TRBD1. Germline lookup yields CDR1 SGHTA and CDR2 FQGTGA. V lost 5 bases and J lost 0; bases outside the gene matches: 8. The CDR3 has 17 amino acids. Here the CDR3 reads CASSEYRGTPNTGELFF. Here the CDR3 DNA reads TGTGCCAGCAGCGAGTACAGGGGGACCCCGAACACCGGGGAGCTGTTTTTT. The whole variable domain, remainder taken from reference TRBV7-3 and TRBJ2-2, is GAGVSQTPSNKVTEKGKYVELRCDPISGHTALYWYRQSLGQGPEFLIYFQGTGAADDSGLPNDRFFAVRPEGSVSTLKIQRTERGDSAVYLCASSEYRGTPNTGELFFGEGSRLTVL.

This clone was recorded a few times. The chain is built from TRBV5-4 and TRBJ1-6; D not certain. The CDR3 sequence is 15 residues long. Germline CDR1 SGHNT, CDR2 YYREEE (reference sequence). The ends were cut back, 2 bases at V and 8 bases at J, with 14 bases in the middle. The CDR3 is CASSFAGLVDSPLHF. The CDR3 DNA sequence: TGTGCCAGCAGCTTCGCGGGTTTGGTGGATTCACCCCTCCACTTT.

The rearrangement joins TRBV28 to TRBJ1-4; 11 bases fit TRBD1. CDR3 length: 17 amino acids. CDR1 is MDHEN, CDR2 SYDVKM, per germline. The V segment lost 4 bases and the J segment 10 bases; nucleotides outside the gene matches: 14. The CDR3 DNA sequence: TGTGCCAGCAGTTCTAGCGGGACAGGGGGAGGTTTTAGAAAACTGTTTTTT. It yields the protein CASSSSGTGGGFRKLFF.

V and J are TRBV24-1 and TRBJ1-2; 7 nucleotides align to TRBD1. The germline gives CDR1 KGHDR, CDR2 SFDVKD. There are 15 residues in the CDR3. After removal of 5 bases from V and 0 bases from J, the junction contained 5 bases not matched to a gene. CDR3 in amino acids: CATSAEGQSNYGYTF. In nucleotides, the CDR3 is TGTGCCACCAGTGCCGAGGGACAGTCTAACTATGGCTACACCTTC.

The chain combines TRBV18 with TRBJ2-2; possibly TRBD2 for D (5 bases). Germline assignment: CDR1 KGHSH and CDR2 LQKENI. V lost 0 bases and J 5 bases, leaving 16 bases between the germline ends. The CDR3 totals 17 residues. CDR3 DNA sequence: TGTGCCAGCTCACCACCGGTGAGGGCACAGCTTACCGGGGAGCTGTTTTTT. It codes for CASSPPVRAQLTGELFF.

This chain uses TRBV30 with TRBJ1-4; D is unclear. The CDR3 is made up of 12 amino acids. Germline CDR1 and CDR2: GTSNPN and SVGIG (reference sequence). Trimming stripped 3 bases from V and 4 bases from J, with 6 bases between. The CDR3 loop is CAWREYNEKLFF. The CDR3 region has the DNA TGTGCCTGGAGAGAGTATAATGAAAAACTGTTTTTT.

The rearrangement joins TRBV18 to TRBJ1-1; TRBD1 matches 9 bases. The germline V gene has CDR1 KGHSH and CDR2 LQKENI. V was clipped by 1 base and J by 4 bases; unmatched bases: 4. The CDR3 consists of 15 residues. CDR3 in amino acids: CASSPRDRVSTEAFF. In DNA, the CDR3 is TGTGCCAGCTCACCACGGGACAGGGTCTCCACTGAAGCTTTCTTT.

The CDR3 loop reads CAWSQQGFDEQYF. The CDR3 DNA is TGTGCCTGGAGTCAACAGGGTTTCGACGAGCAGTACTTC. The V and J genes are TRBV30 and TRBJ2-7, with D possibly being TRBD1 (6 bases). This CDR3 has 13 residues. V shed 2 bases and J shed 5 bases, with 13 bases lying between them. Germline CDR1 is GTSNPN and CDR2 is SVGIG (reference sequence).

J is TRBJ1-1 and V is TRBV5-1; D is possibly TRBD1 (6 bases). With 5 bases removed from V and 4 bases from J, the gap between germline ends came to 18 bases. The length of the CDR3 is 15 residues. CDR1 is SGHRS, CDR2 YFSETQ, per germline. The CDR3: CASSSTSGTTTEAFF. The CDR3 bases are TGCGCCAGCAGTTCCACCTCCGGGACAACCACTGAAGCTTTCTTT.